This TCR beta chain was captured by sequencing in a study of PD-L1 blockade in urothelial cancer listed by TCRdb under 2017. Describing the broader study: All patients started therapy in the mid-2010s and received atezolizumab 1,200 mg intravenously every 3 weeks. Twenty-five of 29 patients were identified as males with urothelial cancer of bladder origin, and a prior smoking history was reported by 18 of 29 patients. An ECOG performance status of 0 or 1 was recorded for the patients, and 0 to 3 prior chemotherapy regimens had been received by the patients. Blood samples were analyzed 3 weeks after the start of treatment (second dose) and 6 weeks after the start of treatment. A median of 141,255 T cells and 85,000 or so unique TCRs was obtained from blood samples, and a median clonality of roughly 0.074 was observed. The study was an exploratory multi-omic analysis of somatic, immune and clinical correlates of response to PD-L1 blockade with atezolizumab in urothelial cancer. Pretreatment tumor samples, along with matched peripheral blood serially collected before and after atezolizumab treatment, were subjected to TCR sequencing. Durable clinical benefit was defined as a progression-free survival longer than 6 months, and TCR features were additionally tested against progression-free survival and overall survival. In the same patients, pretreatment tumors underwent whole exome sequencing and RNA sequencing in addition to TCR sequencing. Durable clinical benefit was achieved by nine patients but not by the remaining 20. Over 28 patients had pretreatment blood TCR-seq, approximately 24 had at least one posttreatment blood collection, and approximately 24 had tumor TCR-seq.

To estimate absolute template abundance from read counts, synthetic TCR analog templates were spiked into each PCR. The immunoSEQ assay used bias-controlled V and J gene primers to amplify TCRbeta CDR3 regions from genomic DNA. Rearranged TCRbeta segments were sequenced at approximately 20X coverage. As for the authors' bioinformatics: Clustering was used to correct sequencing errors, and CDR3s were annotated against IMGT to assign V, D and J genes. Downstream analyses used only productive TCRbeta rearrangements and left out out-of-frame or stop-codon sequences. Clonality was calculated as one minus the Shannon entropy normalized by the log of the number of unique productive sequences. Clones differing between time points or between blood and tumor were identified using Fisher's exact test with Benjamini-Hochberg correction, with an adjusted p below 0.01 applied as the threshold. TCRdb provides this immuneACCESS table in a form limited to in-frame rearrangements. Some clones are lacking; in checked studies, under half of them reflect an unresolved V gene, and why the rest are absent is not known. V, J and clone size are those of that table, while D and trimming were read from the DNA. Here the sample has about 30,000 clones; around 80% occur a single time. Clones ranked in the top ten supply over 3% of the sample.

The CDR3 contains 15 residues, cysteine and phenylalanine counted. The retained sequence is limited to the CDR3, 45 bases, with the frame set at the first base. CDR1 and CDR2 were assigned from the germline V gene as MNHEY and SVGAGI. V was cut back by 7 bases and J by 2 bases, leaving a gap of 12 bases between them. Taken with the paper, the label for time point translates to: peripheral blood 6 weeks after treatment start. The cohort included 29 patients with locally advanced or metastatic urothelial carcinoma who were treated at Memorial Sloan Kettering on a trial protocol. Peripheral blood mononuclear cells were collected pretreatment and during treatment, at between 1 and 8 total time points per patient. The Qiagen DNeasy Blood extraction kit was used to purify genomic DNA from total PBMCs and from tumor samples. PBMCs were collected pretreatment and during treatment, and were isolated and stored as previously described.

The paper as a whole reports these results and caveats: A pretreatment peripheral blood TCR clonality below the median was linked to improved progression-free and overall survival. Patients with durable benefit showed greater expansion of tumor-associated TCR clones in peripheral blood 3 weeks after starting treatment (n = 22, p = 0.022). Because of the small sample size (n ≈ 31) and the many exploratory analyses performed, the results are intended to be regarded as hypothesis-generating.

This clone came up a few times. It has no known antigen specificity. No base quality values were provided; no much bigger clone lies one nucleotide off. The rearranged segments are TRBV6-5 and TRBJ2-6; TRBD2 is perhaps the D gene, given 5 matching bases. This TCR came from a man in his 70s with urothelial cancer. The sample consisted of PBMCs, taken around atezolizumab (anti-PD-L1) treatment. Here the CDR3 is given as CASTDSLPGANVLTF. DNA sequence: TGTGCCAGCACGGACTCTCTCCCTGGGGCCAACGTCCTGACTTTC.